The 6 T cell receptor beta chains below come from one sample, sequenced in a study of blood T cell repertoires in COVID-19. The repertoire was sequenced with immunoSEQ multiplex PCR; TCRdb's copy has only in-frame clones and lacks some. The sample includes 90,000 to 120,000 clones, approximately 89% of them seen just once. Sequencing was done on a sample of peripheral blood. The receptors stem from a man aged 55 to 70 with acute or convalescent COVID-19.

This chain connects TRBV19 to TRBJ2-2; D possibly corresponds to TRBD1 (5 bases). V was trimmed by 3 bases and J by 3 bases, leaving 8 bases between them. CDR3 length equals 14 residues. Germline CDR1 LNHDA, CDR2 SQIVND (reference sequence). The CDR3 protein is CASSIPRDTGELFF. CDR3 coding DNA: TGTGCCAGTAGTATCCCCAGGGACACCGGGGAGCTGTTTTTT.

The gene calls are TRBV5-1 and TRBJ2-3, with 9 bases that match TRBD2. The CDR3 extends over 15 amino acids. The J segment lost 4 bases and the V segment lost 0 bases, leaving 3 bases of the junction unmatched. Germline V gives CDR1 SGHRS, CDR2 YFSETQ. CDR3 in amino acids: CASSLGLAGPDTQYF. The CDR3 DNA sequence: TGCGCCAGCAGCTTGGGTCTAGCGGGGCCAGATACGCAGTATTTT.

The genes are TRBV18 and TRBJ2-7; 8 nucleotides agree with TRBD2. V was pared by 6 bases and J by 4 bases, with 11 bases of the junction left unmatched. The germline V gene encodes CDR1 KGHSH and CDR2 LQKENI. The CDR3 length is 15 residues. As DNA, the CDR3 is TGTGCCAGCTCTCTCGGGGTGCAGCGGGAGTACGAGCAGTACTTC. Its protein product is CASSLGVQREYEQYF. The full variable domain, its missing parts supplied by reference TRBV18 and TRBJ2-7, is NAGVMQNPRHLVRRRGQEARLRCSPMKGHSHVYWYRQLPEEGLKFMVYLQKENIIDESGMPKERFSAEFPKEGPSILRIQQVVRGDSAAYFCASSLGVQREYEQYFGPGTRLTVT.

The chain links TRBV7-9 to TRBJ1-4; TRBD1 matches 7 bases. In germline, CDR1 is SEHNR, CDR2 FQNEAQ (reference sequence). CDR3 length equals 16 residues. With V trimmed by 2 bases and J by 5 bases, 8 bases remained unmatched. The CDR3 region is CASSLRIGQENEKLFF. The CDR3 DNA sequence: TGTGCCAGCAGCTTAAGAATCGGACAGGAGAATGAAAAACTGTTTTTT.

V gene TRBV28 combines with J gene TRBJ2-3; 10 bases are a match to TRBD1. The V gene's germline CDR1 is MDHEN and CDR2 SYDVKM. The junction had 4 bases not matched to a gene; V was cut back by 7 bases and J by 3 bases. The CDR3 covers 14 residues. The CDR3 DNA reads TGTGCCAGCAAAGGACAGGGGGAAACAGATACGCAGTATTTT. Translation: CASKGQGETDTQYF.

CDR3 nucleotide sequence: TGTGCCAGCAGCTTCACAAAAAACACAGATACGCAGTATTTT. This encodes CASSFTKNTDTQYF. The V gene is TRBV7-2, the J gene TRBJ2-3; D unclear. The ends were cut back, 3 bases at V and 2 bases at J, with 9 bases in the middle. CDR3 length equals 14 residues. Germline V lookup: CDR1 SGHTA, CDR2 FQGNSA.